These T cell receptor beta chains were read from a single sample in a study of blood T cell repertoires in COVID-19. Repertoires were generated with immunoSEQ multiplex PCR, while TCRdb's copy carries only in-frame clones and drops some. The data show a few hundred thousand clones, about 82% seen once. The sequenced sample consisted of peripheral blood. Receptor source: a woman at least 80 years old with acute or convalescent COVID-19. Both conserved end residues are part of each CDR3. D genes are given only for firm matches. Some rows mark clone size as missing; the rest say once, few, many or name a class of expanded clone.

v_gene,d_gene,j_gene,abundance,CDR3nt,CDR3aa
TRBV19,TRBD1,TRBJ2-3,.,TGTGCCAGTAGTTTTATCAGGGGGCGGACAGGGAAAGATACGCAGTATTTT,CASSFIRGRTGKDTQYF
TRBV12-5,.,TRBJ1-1,.,TGTGCTAGTGGTTTGGGAACAGACGAGAACACTGAAGCTTTCTTT,CASGLGTDENTEAFF
TRBV27,.,TRBJ1-6,.,TGTGCCAGCAGTTACGGCGGGAATAATTCACCCCTCCACTTT,CASSYGGNNSPLHF
TRBV29-1,TRBD1,TRBJ2-7,.,TGCAGCGTTGAAGATCTGGGACAGGGGGTCGGCGAGCAGTACTTC,CSVEDLGQGVGEQYF
TRBV7-8,.,TRBJ1-2,.,TGTGCCAGCAGCTTAGGCCGCCGGGGAGGCTACACCTTC,CASSLGRRGGYTF
TRBV6-5,.,TRBJ2-7,.,TGTGCCAGCAGGGGGACATGGTCCTACGAGCAGTACTTC,CASRGTWSYEQYF
TRBV19,.,TRBJ1-3,.,TGTGCCAGTAGCAACCCTGGAGGTGCTTCTGGAAACACCATATATTTT,CASSNPGGASGNTIYF
TRBV19,.,TRBJ2-6,few,TGTGCCAGTAGTCCTACTCATGGGGCCAACGTCCTGACTTTC,CASSPTHGANVLTF
TRBV11-3,TRBD1,TRBJ2-1,.,TGTGCCAGCAGCTGGGTGGGGGACAGTCTCTCCTACAATGAGCAGTTCTTC,CASSWVGDSLSYNEQFF
TRBV24-1,TRBD1,TRBJ2-3,once,TGTGCCACCAGTGATCCCGGGACAGGGAATTCAGATACGCAGTATTTT,CATSDPGTGNSDTQYF
TRBV14,.,TRBJ1-6,.,TGTGCCAGCAGCCAAGCGGTAAACTATAATTCACCCCTCCACTTT,CASSQAVNYNSPLHF
TRBV11-2,.,TRBJ2-7,.,TGTGCCAGCAGGCGAAACGGGGAAGCCGAGCAGTACTTC,CASRRNGEAEQYF
TRBV29-1,.,TRBJ2-7,.,TGCAGCGTTGTGCCTAGGGGATCCGGCGAGCAGTACTTC,CSVVPRGSGEQYF
TRBV7-2,TRBD1,TRBJ1-5,few,TGTGCCAGCAGCTTAGGGACAGGCCTCAATCAGCCCCAGCATTTT,CASSLGTGLNQPQHF
TRBV7-2,.,TRBJ1-2,.,TGTGCCAGCAGCTTAGAGCACAGTAACTATGGCTACACCTTC,CASSLEHSNYGYTF
TRBV6-2/TRBV6-3,TRBD2,TRBJ2-1,.,TGTGCCAGCAGTTACTTACCGCGGGGGGACAATGAGCAGTTCTTC,CASSYLPRGDNEQFF
TRBV6-1,.,TRBJ2-2,.,TGTGCCAGCAGTGAAGTCAGGGTCTTCACCGGGGAGCTGTTTTTT,CASSEVRVFTGELFF
TRBV7-9,.,TRBJ2-3,.,TGTGCCAGCAGCCAGACAGATACGCAGTATTTT,CASSQTDTQYF
TRBV28,.,TRBJ1-1,.,TGTGCCACCGGCGTGACGACCGGGACTGAAGCTTTCTTT,CATGVTTGTEAFF
TRBV6-1,.,TRBJ1-5,.,TGTGCCAGCAGTGAAGGGCGCCAGGGGTATCAGCCCCAGCATTTT,CASSEGRQGYQPQHF
TRBV6-4,TRBD2,TRBJ2-3,.,TGTGCCAGCAGTAGGGGACTAGCGGGAACAGATACGCAGTATTTT,CASSRGLAGTDTQYF
TRBV10-3,TRBD1,TRBJ2-1,.,TGTGCCATCAGTGGGATCGGGACAGAGTTCTCCTACAATGAGCAGTTCTTC,CAISGIGTEFSYNEQFF
TRBV3-1/TRBV3-2,.,TRBJ1-2,.,TGTGCCAGCACCCCAGCGGGATACTATGGCTACACCTTC,CASTPAGYYGYTF
TRBV7-2,.,TRBJ1-1,.,TGTGCCAGCAGCCCAAGGGGTGAAGCTTTCTTT,CASSPRGEAFF
TRBV28,TRBD2,TRBJ2-3,once,TGTGCCAGCAGTTTGAGCGGGAGCGGAACAGATACGCAGTATTTT,CASSLSGSGTDTQYF
TRBV9,.,TRBJ2-6,.,TGTGCCAGCAGCGTAGCTGACATGCCCAGAAATGGGGCCAACGTCCTGACTTTC,CASSVADMPRNGANVLTF
TRBV6-5,.,TRBJ2-1,.,TGTGCCAGCAGGGACAGGCGGGGTTACAATGAGCAGTTCTTC,CASRDRRGYNEQFF
TRBV3-1/TRBV3-2,TRBD1,TRBJ2-7,.,TGTGCCAGCAGCCAAGATATGGGACAGGGGGCTAACGAGCAGTACTTC,CASSQDMGQGANEQYF
TRBV3-1/TRBV3-2,.,TRBJ1-3,once,TGTGCCAGCAGCCAAGAGGGGGCCCGCTCTGGAAACACCATATATTTT,CASSQEGARSGNTIYF
TRBV28,TRBD1,TRBJ1-1,.,TGTGCCAGCAGTTCCAGGACAGGGTCGGGTACTGAAGCTTTCTTT,CASSSRTGSGTEAFF
TRBV18,.,TRBJ1-2,.,TGTGCCAGCCGGACATTAAGTGTTGGCTACACCTTC,CASRTLSVGYTF